This T cell receptor beta chain emerged from a study of blood T cell repertoires in COVID-19. In the study overall: Acute-phase and convalescent COVID-19 samples originated in the United States, Italy and Spain. The analysed material was cDNA or gDNA that came from T cells, B-cell-depleted T cells, or PBMCs.

This CDR3 has 18 residues. Losses at the gene ends were 1 base for V and 4 bases for J; bases not matched to a gene: 11. Germline V gene lookup returns CDR1 LGHDT and CDR2 YNNKEL (reference sequence). TCRdb's copy holds only in-frame clones and misses some; the assay was immunoSEQ multiplex PCR. The table includes around 130,000 clones, 88% detected once. This sequence was found in a human donor with COVID-19, enrolled during active disease. The donor label of this sample is uncertain. V usage is TRBV3-1 (or the pseudogene TRBV3-2) and J usage is TRBJ2-1; 9 nucleotides align to TRBD2. The sample consisted of peripheral blood. The CDR3 spells CASSQVASGAQFYNEQFF. CDR3 bases: TGTGCCAGCAGCCAAGTGGCTAGCGGGGCCCAATTTTACAATGAGCAGTTCTTC.